The sequence of this T cell receptor (beta chain) was determined in a study of blood T cell repertoires in COVID-19. Study at large: COVID-19 samples from acute and convalescent phases originated in the United States, Italy and Spain. The cDNA or gDNA used as material had been derived from T cells, B-cell-depleted T cells, or PBMCs.

Study processing details: It was from reference gene primer amplification that nucleated cell counts were estimated. Only in-frame clones appear in the TCRdb table, and some are missing; sequencing was by immunoSEQ multiplex PCR. For V, J and clone size, that table is used; D and trimming come from the DNA. Among 150,000 to 200,000 clones listed, over 80% were seen once. V was shortened by 4 bases and J by 1 base, with 13 bases between the two germline ends. The CDR3 extends over 15 amino acids. Per germline, CDR1 SGHRS and CDR2 YFSETQ. The sample consisted of peripheral blood. This chain joins TRBV5-1 and TRBJ2-3; D is perhaps TRBD2 (6 bases). The TCR was taken from a woman in her twenties or thirties with acute or convalescent COVID-19. This CDR3 reads CASSPLATRTDTQYF. DNA of the CDR3: TGCGCCAGCAGCCCGCTAGCGACCCGCACAGATACGCAGTATTTT.